The rows below give T cell receptor beta chains drawn from one sample of a study of blood T cell repertoires in COVID-19. Profiled with immunoSEQ multiplex PCR; TCRdb holds only in-frame clones, not every one. The sample holds under 150,000 clones; around three quarters are singletons and the top ten take around 4.4%. Input material: peripheral blood. Receptors originate from a man in his 60s with acute or convalescent COVID-19. Each CDR3 is given with its conserved first and last residue.

v_gene	CDR3aa
TRBV19	CASRAGGAVGNTGELFF
TRBV10-3	CAISAQTPQETQYF
TRBV9	CASSVLSGSLGDTQYF
TRBV18	CASSPGTGASYEQYF
TRBV7-2	CASSLAWTGGLQTQYF
TRBV19	CASRRRGTSSTDTQYF
TRBV2	CASRSLAGQETQYF
TRBV6-5	CASTGRGGSPLHF
TRBV18	CASSPPGTGGETQYF
TRBV27	CASSLLARGTGTDTQYF
TRBV12-3/TRBV12-4	CASSLGGADIQYF
TRBV2	CASSFRDPSRGQFF
TRBV28	CASSDRVSYEQYF
TRBV19	CATNRPQAGPSYEQYF
TRBV11-2	CASSPGQGYEQYF
TRBV18	CASSTGTADTQYF
TRBV18	CASSPPGGGGSSYEQYF
TRBV10-3	CAISGGRNYNEQFF
TRBV7-2	CASSLYYEQYF
TRBV4-1	CASSQVQGATGELFF
TRBV29-1	CSVDAGGTGANVLTF
TRBV7-2	CASSPGTGGASNQPQHF
TRBV7-2	CASSGFRDNYGYTF
TRBV18	CASSQGGDQPQHF
TRBV6-5	CASRGQGPKNIQYF
TRBV18	CASSPGLYGYTF
TRBV9	CASSPRTVGLGAFEQFF
TRBV6-1	CASSEGGGDPQFF
TRBV9	CASSEGRGDTYTDTQYF
TRBV16	CASRSAGSNTGELFF
TRBV25-1	CASSRGGELCYEQYF
TRBV19	CASSVGTSGADTQYF
TRBV6-5	CASSLLGVGQETQYF
TRBV23-1	CASSQFKTDQETQYF
TRBV10-3	CAISEPLAGDPGELFF
TRBV7-2	CASSFGLAGGRMRREQYF
TRBV5-1	CASSLTPSGSGETQYF
TRBV10-1	CASSESLAGGDEQFF
TRBV4-1	CASSQALGGDSPLHF
TRBV28	CASSSYRGEEETQYF
TRBV27	CASSLSQGGRDSPLHF
TRBV6-5	CASSQGAGQPQHF
TRBV13	CASSSSGTSGDIQETQYF
TRBV5-6	CASSNRGRLASSYNEQFF
TRBV5-1	CASSLGQGAVGEAFF
TRBV15	CATSRVLGTSGRNEQFF